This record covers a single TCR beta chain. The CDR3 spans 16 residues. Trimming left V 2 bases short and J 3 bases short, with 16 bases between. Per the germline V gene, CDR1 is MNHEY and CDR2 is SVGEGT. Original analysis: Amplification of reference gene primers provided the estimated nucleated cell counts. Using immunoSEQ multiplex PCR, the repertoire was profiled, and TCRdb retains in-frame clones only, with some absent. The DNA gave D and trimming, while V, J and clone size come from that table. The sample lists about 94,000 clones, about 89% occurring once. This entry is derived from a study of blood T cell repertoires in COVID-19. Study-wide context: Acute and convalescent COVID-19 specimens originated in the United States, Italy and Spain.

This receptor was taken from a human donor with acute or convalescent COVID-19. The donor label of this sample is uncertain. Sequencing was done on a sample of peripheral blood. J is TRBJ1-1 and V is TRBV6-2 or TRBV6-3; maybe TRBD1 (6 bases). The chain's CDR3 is CASSYGWQGIHTEAFF. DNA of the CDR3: TGTGCCAGCAGTTACGGGTGGCAGGGGATTCACACTGAAGCTTTCTTT.